This TCR beta chain was identified in a study of T cells in Graves' hyperthyroidism and ophthalmopathy. The table lists this clonotype with many counts. TCR beta CDR3 sequences were amplified from RNA transcripts. A first-round RT-PCR of the TCR CDR3 used the HTBI primer set. TCRdb re-called the multiplex PCR reads with MiXCR, one entry per CDR3 protein. This sample has more than 300,000 distinct CDR3 sequences, with roughly 13% found just once. Germline assignment: CDR1 MNHNS and CDR2 SASEGT. V lost 7 bases and J 3 bases, leaving 12 bases between the germline ends. This CDR3 region has 13 residues. The chain recombines TRBV6-1 with TRBJ2-5; D gene uncertain. The origin of this receptor is a woman aged 25-40 years with Graves' hyperthyroidism. Sequencing was carried out using blood. The CDR3 coding sequence is TGTGCCAGCACGCCCCTCTTTAAAGAGACCCAGTACTTC. Encoded protein: CASTPLFKETQYF.